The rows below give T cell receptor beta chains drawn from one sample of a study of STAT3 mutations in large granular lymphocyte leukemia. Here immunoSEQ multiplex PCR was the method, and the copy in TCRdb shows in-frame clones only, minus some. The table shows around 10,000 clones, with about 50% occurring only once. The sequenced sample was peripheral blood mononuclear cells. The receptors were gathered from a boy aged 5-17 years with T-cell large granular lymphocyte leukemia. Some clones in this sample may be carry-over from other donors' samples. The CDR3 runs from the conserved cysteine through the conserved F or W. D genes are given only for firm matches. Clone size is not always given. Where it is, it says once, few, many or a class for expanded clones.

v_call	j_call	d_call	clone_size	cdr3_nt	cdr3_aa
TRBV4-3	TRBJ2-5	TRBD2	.	TGCGCCAGCAGCCCGCAGGGGGTAGCGGGGGGAAAAGAGACCCAGTACTTC	CASSPQGVAGGKETQYF
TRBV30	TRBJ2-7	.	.	TGTGCCTGGAGTAGAGGCTACGAGCAGTACTTC	CAWSRGYEQYF
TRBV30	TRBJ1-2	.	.	TGTGCCTGGAACCCGGGGGTACCCAACTATGGCTACACCTTC	CAWNPGVPNYGYTF
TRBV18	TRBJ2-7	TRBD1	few	TGTGCCAGCTCACCAAGCACCTCGGGACAGATCTCCTACGAGCAGTACTTC	CASSPSTSGQISYEQYF
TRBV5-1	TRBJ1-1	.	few	TGCGCCAGCAGCCCCGACAGGAGGAACACTGAAGCTTTCTTT	CASSPDRRNTEAFF
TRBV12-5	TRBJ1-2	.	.	TGTGCTAGTGGAACGGGTCAGCGTGGCTACACCTTC	CASGTGQRGYTF
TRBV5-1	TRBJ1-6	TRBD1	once	TGCGCCAGCAGCGTGGACAGGAGAGGTACGAATTCACCCCTCCACTTT	CASSVDRRGTNSPLHF
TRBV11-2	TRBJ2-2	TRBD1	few	TGTGCCAGCAGCCAAAATACAGGGGACACCGGGGAGCTGTTTTTT	CASSQNTGDTGELFF
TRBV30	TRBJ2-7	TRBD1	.	TGTGCCTGGAGTAGAAGCGGGACAGGGATCCACGAGCAGTACTTC	CAWSRSGTGIHEQYF
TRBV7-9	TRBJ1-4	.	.	TGTGCCAGCAGCTTGAATCCATGGGGGGCGATTTTT	CASSLNPWGAIF